These 19 T cell receptor beta chains originate from one sample sequenced in a study of cytomegalovirus exposure and HLA in healthy donors. 13 Jbeta primers and 60 Vbeta primers were used for the PCR. Clones were sequenced by immunoSEQ multiplex PCR, and TCRdb holds only the in-frame ones, with some missing. The data contain 100,000 to 150,000 clones, around three quarters of them singletons. Sequencing was performed on PBMCs. Receptor source: a man aged 25-40 years in good health and CMV-seronegative.

The chain employs TRBV7-6 and TRBJ1-5, with D possibly being TRBD1 (6 bases). CDR1 and CDR2 (germline): SGHVS, FNYEAQ. The CDR3 runs 14 residues. V lost 3 bases and J lost 7, with 13 bases in between. CDR3 sequence (DNA): TGTGCCAGCAGCTTGACCGGACAGTCCCAGCCCCAGCATTTT. Translating gives CASSLTGQSQPQHF.

The chain couples TRBV15 to TRBJ2-5, with D perhaps matching TRBD1 (6 bases). V was clipped by 0 bases and J by 5 bases, with 13 bases between them. The CDR3 length is 15 residues. CDR1 and CDR2 (germline): LNHNV, YYDKDF (reference sequence). CDR3 residues: CATSRDSGAGETQYF. The DNA for the CDR3 is TGTGCCACCAGCAGAGATTCAGGGGCTGGGGAGACCCAGTACTTC.

This chain links TRBV27 with TRBJ1-5; 7 bases are shared with TRBD1. The CDR3 loop spans 15 amino acids. CDR1 and CDR2 (germline): MNHEY, SMNVEV (reference sequence). V lost 8 bases and J lost 2; bases outside the gene matches: 9. Here the CDR3 DNA reads TGTGCCAGCGGAGCCGCTGGACAGGGCAATCAGCCCCAGCATTTT. It codes for CASGAAGQGNQPQHF.

The rearrangement uses TRBV6-5 and TRBJ1-6; D unresolved. CDR1 and CDR2 from the germline V gene are MNHEY and SVGAGI. V lost 0 bases and J 9 bases, leaving 12 bases between the germline ends. CDR3 size: 15 residues. This CDR3 is CASSYSVAGSSPLHF. CDR3 sequence (DNA): TGTGCCAGCAGTTACTCGGTGGCGGGGAGTTCACCCCTCCACTTT.

V gene TRBV5-8 combines with J gene TRBJ1-5, with unresolved D. The CDR3 length is 13 residues. CDR1 is SGHTS, CDR2 YDEGEE, per germline. The V end was cut by 2 bases, the J end by 2 bases, with 5 bases between. The CDR3 here is CASSFGGNQPQHF. As DNA, the CDR3 is TGTGCCAGCAGCTTTGGAGGCAATCAGCCCCAGCATTTT.

The chain employs TRBV29-1 and TRBJ2-1, with D unresolved. CDR1 and CDR2 from the germline V gene are SQVTM and ANQGSEA. CDR3 length: 11 amino acids. Trimming took 4 bases from V and 4 from J, leaving 5 bases between them. DNA for the CDR3: TGCAGCGTTGCACATTACAATGAGCAGTTCTTC. Translation: CSVAHYNEQFF.

The chain is built from TRBV10-3 and TRBJ2-7; D is possibly TRBD1 (6 bases). The CDR3 length is 18 residues. Trimming left V 7 bases short and J 0 bases short, with 25 bases between. CDR1 and CDR2 (germline): ENHRY, SYGVKD. CDR3 nucleotide sequence: TGTGCCATCATCCCCCGGGACACGAAACAAACAAACTCCTACGAGCAGTACTTC. Its protein product is CAIIPRDTKQTNSYEQYF.

As concerns this clone: At one end the junction does not follow the germline gene, possibly because of a read error. This chain joins TRBV7-7 and TRBJ2-2; the D gene is possibly TRBD1 (6 bases). The CDR3 runs 15 residues. Germline CDR1 and CDR2: SSHAT and FNYEAQ (reference sequence). The CDR3 is CASRKGHPNTGELFF. The CDR3 coding sequence is TGTGCTAGCAGAAAGGGACACCCGAACACCGGGGAGCTGTTTTTT.

The chain couples TRBV18 to TRBJ1-3; 7 bases are a match to TRBD1. The CDR3 runs to 16 residues. The germline gives CDR1 KGHSH, CDR2 LQKENI. V lost 2 bases and J lost 0; bases outside the gene matches: 4. CDR3 in DNA: TGTGCCAGCTCACCAGGGACAGACCGCTCTGGAAACACCATATATTTT. Amino acids: CASSPGTDRSGNTIYF.

J is TRBJ2-7 and V is TRBV2; tentatively, D is TRBD2 (7 bases). CDR1 and CDR2 from the germline V gene are SNHLY and FYNNEI. The CDR3 is made up of 16 amino acids. V was cut by 7 bases and J by 1 base, with 20 bases left in between. The CDR3 DNA reads TGTGCCAGCATGGGAAGGACGGGGGGCGAGTCCTACGAGCAGTACTTC. Protein sequence: CASMGRTGGESYEQYF.

The chain couples TRBV2 to TRBJ2-2; 10 bases align to TRBD2. The trim removed 4 bases at V and 6 bases at J, leaving 2 bases unmatched. There are 14 residues in the CDR3. Germline V gene data show CDR1 as SNHLY and CDR2 as FYNNEI. CDR3 DNA: TGTGCCAGCAGTGGGACTAGCGGTGCCGGGGAGCTGTTTTTT. Its translation is CASSGTSGAGELFF.

The chain joins TRBV6-6 to TRBJ1-2, with a tentative D call TRBD1 (6 bases). V was cut by 0 bases and J by 6 bases, with 14 bases left in between. From germline, CDR1 is MNHNY and CDR2 SVGAGI (reference sequence). The CDR3 has 15 amino acids. This CDR3 reads CASSYSGVNRDGYTF. DNA of the CDR3: TGTGCCAGCAGTTACTCGGGGGTTAACAGGGATGGCTACACCTTC.

The V gene is TRBV15, the J gene TRBJ1-1; D remains unclear. Looked up from germline, CDR1 is LNHNV and CDR2 is YYDKDF (reference sequence). Between the trimmed V and J ends, which lost 0 bases and 1 base, there was a span of 6 bases. There are 14 residues in the CDR3. In nucleotides, the CDR3 is TGTGCCACCAGCAGAGATCCCCAGAACACTGAAGCTTTCTTT. Residues: CATSRDPQNTEAFF.

The CDR3 reads CASSPVSSSSTDTQYF. Written as DNA, the CDR3 is TGCGCCAGCAGCCCCGTGTCCTCCAGTAGCACAGATACGCAGTATTTT. V is TRBV5-1 and J is TRBJ2-3; D ambiguous. This CDR3 is built from 16 residues. From germline, CDR1 is SGHRS and CDR2 YFSETQ. The V and J ends lost 4 bases and 0 bases respectively, with 15 bases between them.

The V call is TRBV5-6, the J call TRBJ2-3, with 9 positions matching TRBD2. Germline V gives CDR1 SGHDT, CDR2 YYEEEE. This CDR3 has 17 amino acids. The V and J ends lost 3 bases and 1 base, in that order; junction bases with no gene match: 9. CDR3 nucleotide sequence: TGTGCCAGCAGCTGGAGGAAGCGGGGGGCCCGCACAGATACGCAGTATTTT. This translates into CASSWRKRGARTDTQYF.

V gene TRBV6-5 combines with J gene TRBJ1-2; the match to TRBD1 covers 9 bases. V lost 6 bases and J lost 2; bases outside the gene matches: 7. The germline V gene has CDR1 MNHEY and CDR2 SVGAGI. The CDR3 is made up of 15 amino acids. The DNA for the CDR3 is TGTGCCAGCAGCCGCGGGGGACAGGGCAACTATGGCTACACCTTC. It translates to CASSRGGQGNYGYTF.

V and J are TRBV5-6 and TRBJ1-5, with D possibly TRBD1 on 6 matching bases. The germline V and J ends were trimmed by 1 base and 2 bases, with 7 bases remaining between them. CDR1 and CDR2 (germline): SGHDT, YYEEEE. This CDR3 is 14 amino acids long. Written as DNA, the CDR3 is TGTGCCAGCAGCTTGTCAGGGGGCAATCAGCCCCAGCATTTT. This sequence encodes CASSLSGGNQPQHF.

CDR3 in DNA: TGTGCCAGCAGCTTAGTCCCGCAGGGTGAAGAGACCCAGTACTTC. Protein sequence: CASSLVPQGEETQYF. The chain recombines TRBV7-9 with TRBJ2-5; tentatively, D is TRBD1 (5 bases). V was pared by 1 base and J by 3 bases, with 12 bases between. The CDR3 totals 15 residues. CDR1 and CDR2 (germline): SEHNR, FQNEAQ (reference sequence). The whole variable domain, filled in from reference TRBV7-9 and TRBJ2-5, reads DTGVSQNPRHKITKRGQNVTFRCDPISEHNRLYWYRQTLGQGPEFLTYFQNEAQLEKSRLLSDRFSAERPKGSFSTLEIQRTEQGDSAMYLCASSLVPQGEETQYFGPGTRLLVL.

The rearrangement uses TRBV29-1 and TRBJ2-1, with D maybe TRBD2 (6 bases). Trimming pared 6 bases from V and 1 base from J, leaving 25 bases between. Germline V CDR1 and CDR2: SQVTM, ANQGSEA. The CDR3 contains 18 residues. CDR3 in amino acids: CSVVWTGIAERSYNEQFF. The CDR3 bases are TGCAGCGTAGTCTGGACGGGGATAGCGGAGAGATCCTACAATGAGCAGTTCTTC.